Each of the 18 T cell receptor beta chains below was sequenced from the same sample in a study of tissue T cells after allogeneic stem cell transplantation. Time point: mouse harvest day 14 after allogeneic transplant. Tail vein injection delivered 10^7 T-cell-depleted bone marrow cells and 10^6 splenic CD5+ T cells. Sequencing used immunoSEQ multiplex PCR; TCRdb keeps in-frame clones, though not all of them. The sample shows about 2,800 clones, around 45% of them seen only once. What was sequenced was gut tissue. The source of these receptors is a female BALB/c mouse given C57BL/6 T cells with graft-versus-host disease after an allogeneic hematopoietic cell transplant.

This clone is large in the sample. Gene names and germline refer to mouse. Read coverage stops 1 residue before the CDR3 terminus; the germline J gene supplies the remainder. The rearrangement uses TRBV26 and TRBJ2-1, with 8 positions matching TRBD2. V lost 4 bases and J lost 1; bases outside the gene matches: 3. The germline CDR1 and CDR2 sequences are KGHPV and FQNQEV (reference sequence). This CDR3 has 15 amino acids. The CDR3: CASSPHWGNYAEQFF. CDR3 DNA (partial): TGTGCCAGCAGTCCCCACTGGGGGAACTATGCTGAGCAGTTC.

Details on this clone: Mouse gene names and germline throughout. The DNA read from the CDR3 is TGTGCCAGCAGCGGACTGGGGGGTGGGGACACCCAGTAC. This gives the protein CASSGLGGGDTQY. The whole CDR3 sequence reads CASSGLGGGDTQYF. This sequence joins TRBV3 and TRBJ2-5; 11 bases line up with TRBD2. The read terminates 1 residue before the CDR3 end, so the remaining end is supplied by the germline J gene. The V and J ends lost 5 bases and 6 bases, in that order; junction bases with no gene match: 4. Germline V gene data show CDR1 as SNHLY and CDR2 as FYNGKV (reference sequence). This CDR3 is built from 14 residues.

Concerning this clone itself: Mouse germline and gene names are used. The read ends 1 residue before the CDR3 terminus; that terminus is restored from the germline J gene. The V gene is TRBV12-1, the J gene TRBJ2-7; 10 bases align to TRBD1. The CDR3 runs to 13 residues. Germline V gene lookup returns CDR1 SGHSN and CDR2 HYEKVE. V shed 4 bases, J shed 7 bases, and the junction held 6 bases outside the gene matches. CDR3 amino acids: CASSRQGAGEQYF. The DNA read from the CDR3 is TGTGCCAGCTCACGACAGGGGGCAGGCGAACAGTAC.

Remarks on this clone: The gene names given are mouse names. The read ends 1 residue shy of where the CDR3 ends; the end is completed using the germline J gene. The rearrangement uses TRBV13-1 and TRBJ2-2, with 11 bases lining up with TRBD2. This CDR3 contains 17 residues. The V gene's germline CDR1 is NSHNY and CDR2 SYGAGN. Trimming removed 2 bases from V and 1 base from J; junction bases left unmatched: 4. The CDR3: CASSEEGLGVNTGQLYF. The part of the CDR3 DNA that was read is TGTGCCAGCAGTGAGGAGGGACTGGGGGTAAACACCGGGCAGCTCTAC.

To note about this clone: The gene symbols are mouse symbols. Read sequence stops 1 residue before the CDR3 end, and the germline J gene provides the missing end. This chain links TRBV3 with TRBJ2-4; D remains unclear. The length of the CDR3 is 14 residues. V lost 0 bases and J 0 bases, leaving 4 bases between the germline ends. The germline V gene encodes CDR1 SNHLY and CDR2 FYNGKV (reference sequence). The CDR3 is CASSLAVSQNTLYF. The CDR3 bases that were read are TGTGCCAGCAGCTTAGCAGTTAGTCAAAACACCTTGTAC.

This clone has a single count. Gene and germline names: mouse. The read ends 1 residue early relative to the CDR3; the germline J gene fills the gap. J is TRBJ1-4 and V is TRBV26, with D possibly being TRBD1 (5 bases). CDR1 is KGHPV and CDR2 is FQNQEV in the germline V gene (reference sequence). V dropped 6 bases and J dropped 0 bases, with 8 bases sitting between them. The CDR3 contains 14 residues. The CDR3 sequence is CASSDRVSNERLFF. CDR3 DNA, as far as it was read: TGTGCCAGCAGCGACAGAGTTTCCAACGAAAGATTATTT.

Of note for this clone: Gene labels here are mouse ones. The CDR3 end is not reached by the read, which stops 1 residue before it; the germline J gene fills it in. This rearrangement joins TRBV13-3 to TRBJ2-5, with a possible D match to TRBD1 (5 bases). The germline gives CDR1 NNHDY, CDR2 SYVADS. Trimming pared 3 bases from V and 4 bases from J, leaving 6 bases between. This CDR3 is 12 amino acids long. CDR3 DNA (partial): TGTGCCAGCAGTGGGACAAAAGACACCCAGTAC. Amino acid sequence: CASSGTKDTQY. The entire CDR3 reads CASSGTKDTQYF.

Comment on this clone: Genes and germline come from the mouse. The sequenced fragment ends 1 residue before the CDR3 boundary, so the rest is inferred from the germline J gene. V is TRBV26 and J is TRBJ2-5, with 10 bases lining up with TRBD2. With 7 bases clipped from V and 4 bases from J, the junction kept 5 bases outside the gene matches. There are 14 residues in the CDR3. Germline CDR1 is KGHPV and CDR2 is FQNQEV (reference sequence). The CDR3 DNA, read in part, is TGTGCCAGCACCAGGACTGGGGGTAAAGACACCCAGTAC. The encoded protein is CASTRTGGKDTQY. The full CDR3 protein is CASTRTGGKDTQYF.

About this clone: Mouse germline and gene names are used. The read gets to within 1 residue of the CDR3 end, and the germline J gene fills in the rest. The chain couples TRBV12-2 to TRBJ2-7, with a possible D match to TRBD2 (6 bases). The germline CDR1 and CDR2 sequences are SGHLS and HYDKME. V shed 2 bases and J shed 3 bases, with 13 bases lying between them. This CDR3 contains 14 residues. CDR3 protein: CASSRAGAFYEQYF. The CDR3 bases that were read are TGTGCCAGCTCTCGGGCTGGGGCGTTCTATGAACAGTAC.

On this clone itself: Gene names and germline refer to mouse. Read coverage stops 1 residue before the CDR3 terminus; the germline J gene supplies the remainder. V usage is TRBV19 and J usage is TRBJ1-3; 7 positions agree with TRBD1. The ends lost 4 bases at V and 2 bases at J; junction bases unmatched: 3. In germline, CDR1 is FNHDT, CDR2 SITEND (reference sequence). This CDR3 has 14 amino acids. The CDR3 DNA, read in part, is TGTGCCAGCAGTCCGACAGGGCCTGGAAATACGCTCTAT. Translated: CASSPTGPGNTLY. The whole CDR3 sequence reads CASSPTGPGNTLYF. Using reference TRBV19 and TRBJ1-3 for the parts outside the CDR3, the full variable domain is GGIITQTPKFLIGQEGQKLTLKCQQNFNHDTMYWYRQDSGKGLRLIYYSITENDLQKGDLSEGYDASREKKSSFSLTVTSAQKNEMAVFLCASSPTGPGNTLYFGEGSRLIVV.

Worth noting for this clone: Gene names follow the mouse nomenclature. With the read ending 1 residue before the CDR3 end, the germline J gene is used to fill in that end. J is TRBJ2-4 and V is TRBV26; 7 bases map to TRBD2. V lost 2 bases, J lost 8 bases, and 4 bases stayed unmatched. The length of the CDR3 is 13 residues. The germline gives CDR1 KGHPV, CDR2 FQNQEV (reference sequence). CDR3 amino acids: CASSLGGESTLYF. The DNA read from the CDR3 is TGTGCCAGCAGTCTGGGGGGGGAGAGCACCTTGTAC.

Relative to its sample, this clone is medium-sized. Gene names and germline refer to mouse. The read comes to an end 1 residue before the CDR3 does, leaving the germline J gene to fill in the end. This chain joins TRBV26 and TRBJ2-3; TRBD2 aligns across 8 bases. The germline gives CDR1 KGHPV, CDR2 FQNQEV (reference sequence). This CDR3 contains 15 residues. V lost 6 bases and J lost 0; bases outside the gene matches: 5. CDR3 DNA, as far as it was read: TGTGCCAGCAGGCCTGGGGGGTCTAGTGCAGAAACGCTGTAT. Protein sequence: CASRPGGSSAETLY. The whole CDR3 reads CASRPGGSSAETLYF.

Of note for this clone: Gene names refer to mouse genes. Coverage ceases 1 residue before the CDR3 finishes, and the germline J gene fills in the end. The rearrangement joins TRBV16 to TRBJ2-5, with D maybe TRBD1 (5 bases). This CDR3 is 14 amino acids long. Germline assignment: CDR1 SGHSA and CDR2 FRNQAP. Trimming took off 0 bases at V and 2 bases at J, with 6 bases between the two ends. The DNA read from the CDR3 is TGTGCAAGCAGCTTAGAAGGGGTCCAAGACACCCAGTAC. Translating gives CASSLEGVQDTQY. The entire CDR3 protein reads CASSLEGVQDTQYF.

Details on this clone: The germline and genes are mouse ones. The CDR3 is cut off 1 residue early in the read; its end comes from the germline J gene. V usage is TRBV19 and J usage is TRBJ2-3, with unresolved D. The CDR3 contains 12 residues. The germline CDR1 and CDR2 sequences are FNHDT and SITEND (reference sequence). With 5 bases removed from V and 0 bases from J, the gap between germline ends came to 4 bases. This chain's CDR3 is CASRASAETLYF. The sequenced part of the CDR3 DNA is TGTGCCAGCAGGGCTAGTGCAGAAACGCTGTAT. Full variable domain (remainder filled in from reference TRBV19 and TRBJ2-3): GGIITQTPKFLIGQEGQKLTLKCQQNFNHDTMYWYRQDSGKGLRLIYYSITENDLQKGDLSEGYDASREKKSSFSLTVTSAQKNEMAVFLCASRASAETLYFGSGTRLTVL.

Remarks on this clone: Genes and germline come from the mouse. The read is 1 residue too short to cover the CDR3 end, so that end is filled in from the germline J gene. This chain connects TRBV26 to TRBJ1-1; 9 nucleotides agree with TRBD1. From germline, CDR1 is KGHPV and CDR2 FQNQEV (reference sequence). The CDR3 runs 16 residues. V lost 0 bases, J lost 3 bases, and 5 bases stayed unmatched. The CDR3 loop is CASSLSTGDRDTEVFF. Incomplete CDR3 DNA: TGTGCCAGCAGTCTGTCGACAGGGGACAGGGACACAGAAGTCTTC.

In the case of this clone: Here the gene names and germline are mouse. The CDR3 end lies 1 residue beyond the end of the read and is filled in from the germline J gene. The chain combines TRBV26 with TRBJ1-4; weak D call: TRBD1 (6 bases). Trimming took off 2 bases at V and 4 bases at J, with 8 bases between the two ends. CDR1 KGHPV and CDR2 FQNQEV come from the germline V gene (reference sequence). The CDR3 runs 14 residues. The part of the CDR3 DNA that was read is TGTGCCAGCAGTCTGGGGGGGCGCAACGAAAGATTATTT. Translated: CASSLGGRNERLF. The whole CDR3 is CASSLGGRNERLFF.

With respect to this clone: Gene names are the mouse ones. The sequenced part of the CDR3 DNA is TGCACCTGCAGTGGCCAAGACACCCAGTAC. Translating it yields CTCSGQDTQY. From start to end, the CDR3 is CTCSGQDTQYF. V usage is TRBV1 and J usage is TRBJ2-5; no clear D. The CDR3 is cut off 1 residue early in the read; its end comes from the germline J gene. Deletions cut 4 bases from V and 2 bases from J, with 1 base between. This CDR3 region has 11 residues. The V gene's germline CDR1 is NSQYPW and CDR2 LRSPGD (reference sequence).

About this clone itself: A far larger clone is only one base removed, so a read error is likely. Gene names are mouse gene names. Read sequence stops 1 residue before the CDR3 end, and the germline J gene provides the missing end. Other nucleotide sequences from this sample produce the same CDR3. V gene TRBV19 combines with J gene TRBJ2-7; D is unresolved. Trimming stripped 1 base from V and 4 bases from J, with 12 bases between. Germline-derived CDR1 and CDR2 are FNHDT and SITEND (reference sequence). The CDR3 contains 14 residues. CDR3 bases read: TGTGCCAGCAGTATACGGGCGGGTGGATATGAACAGTAC. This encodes CASSIRAGGYEQY. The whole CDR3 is CASSIRAGGYEQYF.